These T cell receptor beta chains were read from a single sample in a study of cytomegalovirus exposure and HLA in healthy donors. Assay used: immunoSEQ multiplex PCR; TCRdb lists only in-frame clones, some missing. In the table there are about 180,000 clones, around 76% of which are singletons. Sequencing was carried out using PBMCs. The receptors originated from a woman aged 25-40 years in good health and CMV-seropositive. CDR3s include the opening cysteine and the closing phenylalanine or tryptophan. The D gene is left open where the match is weak. Expanded clones get a size class; other rows say once, few or many, or leave the size out.

clone_size d_call j_call v_call cdr3_aa cdr3_nt
- TRBD1 TRBJ2-1 TRBV4-1 CASSNPGQSSYNEQFF TGCGCCAGCAGCAACCCGGGACAGAGCTCCTACAATGAGCAGTTCTTC
few TRBD1 TRBJ1-4 TRBV28 CASSLGTGRSEKLFF TGTGCCAGCAGTCTAGGGACAGGGAGATCCGAAAAACTGTTTTTT
- - TRBJ2-7 TRBV7-9 CASSLAGDNYEQYF TGTGCCAGCAGCTTAGCCGGGGACAACTACGAGCAGTACTTC
once - TRBJ1-5 TRBV6-1 CATTFSSGRQPQHF TGTGCTACCACCTTTTCGTCTGGCCGTCAGCCCCAGCATTTT
- - TRBJ1-1 TRBV7-8 CASSPPGLMNTEAFF TGTGCCAGCAGCCCTCCGGGACTCATGAACACTGAAGCTTTCTTT
once - TRBJ1-5 TRBV5-5 CASSPQGFMDQPQHF TGTGCCAGCAGTCCGCAGGGTTTCATGGATCAGCCCCAGCATTTT
- - TRBJ2-7 TRBV29-1 CSVEEGSYEQYF TGCAGCGTTGAAGAGGGCTCCTACGAGCAGTACTTC
- TRBD2 TRBJ2-1 TRBV4-2 CASSQEGGGGLAGNEQFF TGTGCCAGCAGCCAAGAGGGGGGAGGGGGACTAGCGGGGAATGAGCAGTTCTTC
- TRBD2 TRBJ2-7 TRBV5-8 CASREAGGIYEQYF TGTGCCAGCAGGGAAGCGGGGGGTATCTACGAGCAGTACTTC
- - TRBJ2-1 TRBV7-9 CASTELGNEQFF TGTGCCAGCACCGAGCTCGGGAATGAGCAGTTCTTC
few TRBD1 TRBJ1-2 TRBV6-5 CASSPGGDRVGYTF TGTGCCAGCAGTCCTGGGGGGGACAGGGTAGGCTACACCTTC
- TRBD1 TRBJ2-7 TRBV9 CASSFRTGGYEQYF TGTGCCAGCAGCTTCCGGACAGGGGGCTACGAGCAGTACTTC
- - TRBJ1-1 TRBV5-6 CASTQSHSGTEAFF TGTGCCAGCACTCAGTCCCATTCGGGCACTGAAGCTTTCTTT
- - TRBJ1-3 TRBV4-3 CASSQRAHGNTIYF TGCGCCAGCAGCCAGCGGGCGCATGGAAACACCATATATTTT
- TRBD2 TRBJ2-5 TRBV9 CASSEGLAQETQYF TGTGCCAGCAGCGAGGGACTAGCCCAAGAGACCCAGTACTTC
- - TRBJ2-3 TRBV7-2 CASSFVGGRSTDTQYF TGTGCCAGCAGCTTTGTCGGGGGACGGAGCACAGATACGCAGTATTTT
- - TRBJ1-1 TRBV12-2 CASRREGQGNTEAFF TGTGCAAGTCGCAGAGAAGGACAGGGGAACACTGAAGCTTTCTTT
once TRBD1 TRBJ1-3 TRBV7-9 CASSSQGGLSGNTIYF TGTGCCAGCAGTTCACAGGGGGGCCTCTCTGGAAACACCATATATTTT
few - TRBJ2-5 TRBV5-1 CASSLASADETQYF TGCGCCAGCAGCTTGGCTAGCGCGGACGAGACCCAGTACTTC
- - TRBJ2-7 TRBV15 CATSREGGGYEQYF TGTGCCACCAGCAGAGAGGGGGGTGGGTACGAGCAGTACTTC
- - TRBJ2-3 TRBV30 CAWSVVGVTDTQYF TGTGCCTGGAGTGTAGTCGGGGTCACAGATACACAGTATTTT
- TRBD1 TRBJ1-2 TRBV15 CATSSPRDRGRGGYTF TGTGCCACCAGCAGTCCCCGGGACAGGGGACGGGGTGGCTACACCTTC
- TRBD1 TRBJ2-2 TRBV9 CASSVGPTGSGTGELFF TGTGCCAGCAGCGTAGGGCCGACAGGGAGTGGCACCGGGGAGCTGTTTTTT
- - TRBJ1-3 TRBV20-1 CSATPGNTIYF TGCAGTGCGACTCCTGGAAACACCATATATTTT
- TRBD2 TRBJ2-3 TRBV5-4 CASSFAGGRPPQYF TGTGCCAGCAGCTTCGCGGGGGGCCGTCCGCCGCAGTATTTT
few TRBD1 TRBJ1-2 TRBV7-9 CASSFPGQTIRNYGYTF TGTGCCAGCAGCTTTCCGGGACAGACGATTAGAAACTATGGCTACACCTTC
- TRBD2 TRBJ2-5 TRBV9 CASSVEGWAGVGETQYF TGTGCCAGCAGCGTAGAGGGTTGGGCGGGGGTTGGAGAGACCCAGTACTTC
- TRBD1 TRBJ2-1 TRBV4-3 CASSQGYGTALVNEQFF TGCGCCAGCAGCCAAGGTTACGGGACAGCCTTAGTGAATGAGCAGTTCTTC
- - TRBJ2-7 TRBV5-1 CASSLEGVSSYEQYF TGCGCCAGCAGCTTGGAGGGGGTGAGCTCCTACGAGCAGTACTTC
- - TRBJ2-7 TRBV6-1 CASTQVYEQYF TGTGCCAGCACCCAGGTCTACGAGCAGTACTTC
- TRBD1 TRBJ1-1 TRBV4-3 CASSQGRDRYTEAFF TGCGCCAGCAGCCAAGGCCGGGACAGATACACTGAAGCTTTCTTT
- TRBD1 TRBJ1-5 TRBV6-5 CASSSQGVKQPQHF TGTGCCAGCAGTTCTCAGGGGGTGAAACAGCCCCAGCATTTT
- TRBD2 TRBJ2-3 TRBV7-9 CASSLPSGGPDTQYF TGTGCCAGCAGCTTACCTAGCGGGGGCCCAGATACGCAGTATTTT
- TRBD2 TRBJ2-2 TRBV15 CATSNKRGGWTGELFF TGTGCCACCAGCAACAAGCGGGGGGGTTGGACCGGGGAGCTGTTTTTT
few TRBD1 TRBJ1-2 TRBV5-4 CASSFGQGSGYGYTF TGTGCCAGCAGCTTCGGACAGGGGTCAGGCTATGGCTACACCTTC
- TRBD1 TRBJ2-7 TRBV4-1 CASSQYQGASYEQYF TGCGCCAGCAGCCAATACCAGGGGGCGTCCTACGAGCAGTACTTC
- - TRBJ2-7 TRBV7-6 CASSPEVAYEQYF TGTGCCAGCAGCCCAGAGGTCGCCTACGAGCAGTACTTC
- TRBD1 TRBJ1-5 TRBV27 CASSTLGQGSNQPQHF TGTGCCAGCAGTACCCTAGGACAGGGTAGCAATCAGCCCCAGCATTTT
- - TRBJ1-1 TRBV6-5 CASRDWNTEAFF TGTGCCAGCAGGGACTGGAACACTGAAGCTTTCTTT
few - TRBJ1-5 TRBV4-1 CASSQEGGNLNQPQHF TGCGCCAGCAGCCAAGAAGGAGGGAATCTCAATCAGCCCCAGCATTTT
few - TRBJ1-2 TRBV5-4 CASSLGDSRYGYTF TGTGCCAGCAGCTTGGGAGACAGCCGCTATGGCTACACCTTC
- - TRBJ2-2 TRBV5-1 CASSESQATGELFF TGCGCCAGCAGTGAGTCACAGGCCACCGGGGAGCTGTTTTTT
- TRBD1 TRBJ2-3 TRBV11-3 CASSLRQGGTDTQYF TGTGCCAGCAGCTTAAGACAGGGGGGAACAGATACGCAGTATTTT
- - TRBJ2-7 TRBV15 CATSSGPDSYEQYF TGTGCCACCAGCAGTGGTCCGGACAGCTACGAGCAGTACTTC
- - TRBJ2-1 TRBV27 CASSLSPRGRFNEQFF TGTGCCAGCAGTTTATCTCCCCGGGGGAGGTTCAATGAGCAGTTCTTC
- - TRBJ2-7 TRBV4-1 CASSQDLGALGYEQYF TGCGCCAGCAGCCAAGATCTTGGGGCGTTGGGATACGAGCAGTACTTC
once TRBD1 TRBJ1-4 TRBV11-3 CASSPRDSNEKLFF TGTGCCAGCAGTCCGCGGGACAGCAATGAAAAACTGTTTTTT
- - TRBJ2-2 TRBV9 CASGGSRTANTGELFF TGTGCCAGCGGGGGCAGTCGGACAGCGAACACCGGGGAGCTGTTTTTT